These 26 T cell receptor beta chains were all obtained from the same sample, sequenced in a study of blood T cells in healthy people across ages. For the second PCR, which ran for roughly 7 to 11 cycles, a sample-barcoded 5' primer and a J-beta primer mix were used. TCRdb analysed the 5' RACE reads with MiXCR anew, one entry per CDR3 protein. This sample has 550,000 to 750,000 distinct CDR3 sequences, with more than 20% found just once. The sequenced material came from blood. These receptors all come from a man aged 70-80 years in good health.

This clonotype was seen only a few times. This chain links TRBV3-1 with TRBJ2-7, with 7 bases matching TRBD2. The CDR3 runs to 13 residues. V shed 6 bases, J shed 4 bases, and the junction held 6 bases outside the gene matches. CDR1 LGHDT and CDR2 YNNKEL come from the germline V gene (reference sequence). The CDR3 DNA reads TGTGCCAGCAGTCGGGGGGATTTGTACGAGCAGTACTTC. Translation: CASSRGDLYEQYF.

This clonotype turned up a few times. The chain is built from TRBV9 and TRBJ2-1, with TRBD2 matching 10 bases. Trimming removed 0 bases from V and 2 bases from J; junction bases left unmatched: 11. CDR3 length: 19 amino acids. CDR1 and CDR2 from the germline V gene are SGDLS and YYNGEE. The CDR3 DNA follows: TGTGCCAGCAGCGTAGCGGATGCTAGCGGGAGTCCCCCCTACAATGAGCAGTTCTTC. As protein: CASSVADASGSPPYNEQFF.

The rearrangement links TRBV20-1 to TRBJ1-1; D uncertain. CDR3 length: 14 amino acids. V lost 6 bases, J lost 6 bases, and 20 bases lay in between. The germline CDR1 and CDR2 sequences are DFQATT and SNEGSKA (reference sequence). CDR3 sequence reads: CSAGVDGVGAEAFF. The CDR3 nucleotides read TGCAGTGCAGGAGTGGACGGGGTCGGGGCTGAAGCTTTCTTT.

V gene TRBV10-3 combines with J gene TRBJ2-5; D is unresolved. V lost 2 bases to trimming and J lost 2 bases, with 9 bases between them. Germline V gene sequence: CDR1 ENHRY, CDR2 SYGVKD. The CDR3 is made up of 14 amino acids. The CDR3 region is CAISETVRQETQYF. CDR3 coding DNA: TGTGCCATCAGTGAGACAGTGAGGCAAGAGACCCAGTACTTC.

The sample holds a few counts of this clonotype. Sequence at one end of the junction differs from germline and may be a read error. The CDR3 nucleotides are TGTACCAGCAGTTTGCGCCCCGGGCAGTCGGCCGAAAAACTGTTTTTT. Protein product: CTSSLRPGQSAEKLFF. The chain is built from TRBV27 and TRBJ1-4; no clear D. There are 16 residues in the CDR3. In germline, CDR1 is MNHEY, CDR2 SMNVEV (reference sequence).

This clonotype was detected a few times. Compared with germline, one end of the junction differs, possibly owing to a read error. The chain joins TRBV3-1 to TRBJ2-7; the match to TRBD2 covers 8 bases. This CDR3 region has 16 residues. Germline V gene data show CDR1 as LGHDT and CDR2 as YNNKEL (reference sequence). In DNA, the CDR3 is TGTGCCAGCAGCCAATCTCAGGGACTAGGAGGGTACGGGCAGTACTTC. It encodes CASSQSQGLGGYGQYF.

V is TRBV2 and J is TRBJ2-6; 8 bases match TRBD1. J gave up 0 bases and V 7 bases, and 14 bases lay outside the gene matches. This CDR3 is 19 amino acids long. Germline-derived CDR1 and CDR2 are SNHLY and FYNNEI. Written as DNA, the CDR3 is TGTGCCAGCATTGGTCCGGGACAGGCTGGGACCTCTGGGGCCAACGTCCTGACTTTC. Translating it yields CASIGPGQAGTSGANVLTF.

This clonotype was counted between two and nine times. The rearrangement uses TRBV5-6 and TRBJ2-1; tentatively, D is TRBD2 (5 bases). V was cut by 8 bases and J by 5 bases, with 14 bases left in between. CDR1 and CDR2 from the germline V gene are SGHDT and YYEEEE. This CDR3 spans 13 amino acids. CDR3 nucleotide sequence: TGTGCCAGTAGCAGCGGTAAGAACAATGAGCAGTTCTTC. Amino acids: CASSSGKNNEQFF.

The chain employs TRBV4-2 and TRBJ2-7; 10 nucleotides agree with TRBD2. This CDR3 region has 15 residues. The V gene's germline CDR1 is LGHNA and CDR2 YNFKEQ. V was clipped by 2 bases and J by 5 bases; unmatched bases: 6. The DNA of the CDR3 is TGTGCCAGCAGCCAACTAGCGGGAGACGTGAACGAGCAGTACTTC. As protein: CASSQLAGDVNEQYF.

The V gene is TRBV20-1, the J gene TRBJ1-1; maybe TRBD1 (5 bases). The V and J ends lost 4 bases and 6 bases respectively, with 18 bases between them. Germline values: CDR1 DFQATT, CDR2 SNEGSKA (reference sequence). The CDR3 covers 14 residues. The CDR3 DNA follows: TGCAGTGCTACAAGAGATGGGGGGGTAGCTGAAGCTTTCTTT. As protein: CSATRDGGVAEAFF.

This clonotype was counted only a few times. The V call is TRBV15, the J call TRBJ2-3, with D hard to call. The length of the CDR3 is 15 residues. Germline CDR1 LNHNV, CDR2 YYDKDF (reference sequence). Trimming removed 0 bases at V and 0 bases at J, with 7 bases between. The DNA of the CDR3 is TGTGCCACCAGCAGAGAATTGGCCAGCACAGATACGCAGTATTTT. This sequence encodes CATSRELASTDTQYF.

The sample holds a few counts of this clonotype. The gene calls are TRBV6-2 or TRBV6-3 and TRBJ1-5; 9 nucleotides match TRBD1. The CDR3 consists of 13 residues. From germline, CDR1 is MNHEY and CDR2 SVGEGT. With 6 bases clipped from V and 7 bases from J, the junction kept 4 bases outside the gene matches. This CDR3 reads CASSLDRGQPQHF. CDR3 DNA: TGTGCCAGCAGCCTCGACAGGGGGCAGCCCCAGCATTTT.

The chain recombines TRBV5-1 with TRBJ2-5; 8 positions agree with TRBD2. CDR3 length equals 14 residues. The V segment lost 3 bases and the J segment 4 bases; nucleotides outside the gene matches: 5. CDR1 and CDR2 from the germline V gene are SGHRS and YFSETQ. The CDR3: CASSSGGGRETQYF. The CDR3 DNA follows: TGCGCCAGCAGCTCCGGGGGGGGACGAGAGACCCAGTACTTC.

This chain connects TRBV6-2 or TRBV6-3 to TRBJ1-3; D is ambiguous. V was trimmed by 1 base and J by 0 bases, leaving 13 bases between them. This CDR3 is built from 17 residues. The germline CDR1 and CDR2 sequences are MNHEY and SVGEGT. This CDR3 reads CASSYWIDGDSGNTIYF. DNA of the CDR3: TGTGCCAGCAGTTACTGGATCGACGGGGACTCTGGAAACACCATATATTTT.

This clonotype was observed a few times. The junction shows a germline mismatch at one end, possibly a read error. The chain has TRBV6-6 and TRBJ2-1, with 8 bases lining up with TRBD2. Germline assignment: CDR1 MNHNY and CDR2 SVGAGI (reference sequence). This CDR3 comprises 15 residues. As DNA, the CDR3 is TGCGCCAGCAAACCACTAGCGGACCCATTAAATGAGCAGTTCTTC. Its translation: CASKPLADPLNEQFF.

Of note for this clonotype: The junction does not match germline at one end; this may be a read error. The V and J genes are TRBV20-1 and TRBJ2-5; 9 bases fit TRBD2. The V gene's germline CDR1 is DFQATT and CDR2 SNEGSKA (reference sequence). The CDR3 length is 15 residues. CDR3 sequence (DNA): TGCAGCGCTAGAAGCGATAGCGGGAGCTGGGAGACCCAGTACTTC. Encoded protein: CSARSDSGSWETQYF.

This clonotype turned up a few times. The chain is built from TRBV20-1 and TRBJ2-5, with 10 bases that match TRBD1. The CDR3 totals 15 residues. V gave up 0 bases and J gave up 11 bases; unmatched junction bases: 12. Per germline, CDR1 DFQATT and CDR2 SNEGSKA (reference sequence). The CDR3 nucleotides read TGCAGTGCTAGAGAAAGCTCCGGGACAGGGGAAGAGCAGTACTTC. It translates to CSARESSGTGEEQYF.

This clonotype was seen only a few times. The V and J genes are TRBV20-1 and TRBJ2-7; D is uncertain. The CDR3 has 13 amino acids. Germline assignment: CDR1 DFQATT and CDR2 SNEGSKA (reference sequence). CDR3 nucleotides: TGCGCCGCCAACCAGGCAGATTACTACGAGCAGTACTTC. This sequence encodes CAANQADYYEQYF.

Only a few counts were recorded for this clonotype. This rearrangement joins TRBV20-1 to TRBJ2-4; weak D call: TRBD1 (6 bases). Germline assignment: CDR1 DFQATT and CDR2 SNEGSKA (reference sequence). This CDR3 spans 13 amino acids. Trimming took 4 bases from V and 5 from J, leaving 12 bases between them. CDR3 nucleotide sequence: TGCAGTGCTACCAGAGGGGGACAAAACATTCAGTACTTC. Translating gives CSATRGGQNIQYF.

A word on this clonotype: One junction end disagrees with the germline gene, perhaps due to a read error. The chain links TRBV7-7 to TRBJ2-5; D is undetermined. The CDR3 consists of 14 residues. Germline CDR1 is SSHAT and CDR2 is FNYEAQ (reference sequence). The DNA for the CDR3 is TGTGCTAGCAGCATCGGTACAGAGTCTGAGACCCAGTACTTC. Translating gives CASSIGTESETQYF.

CDR3 nucleotide sequence: TGCAGTGCTAGAGATCCCTCCCCTAAGGCCGGGGAGCTGTTTTTT. Amino acid sequence: CSARDPSPKAGELFF. V usage is TRBV20-1 and J usage is TRBJ2-2, with D uncertain. This CDR3 spans 15 amino acids. Germline V gene data show CDR1 as DFQATT and CDR2 as SNEGSKA (reference sequence). Trimming took off 0 bases at V and 6 bases at J, with 14 bases between the two ends.

This clonotype was seen repeatedly, ten times or more. This sequence joins TRBV6-2 or TRBV6-3 and TRBJ2-4; D might be TRBD1 or TRBD2, each matching 5 bases. The CDR3 consists of 13 residues. Trimming shortened V by 6 bases and J by 6 bases, and 12 bases separated the two germline ends. The germline gives CDR1 MNHEY, CDR2 SVGEGT. CDR3 protein: CASRHRGGNIQYF. The CDR3 DNA follows: TGTGCCAGCAGACACCGTGGGGGAAACATTCAGTACTTC.

This sequence joins TRBV4-3 and TRBJ2-4; 7 bases are a match to TRBD1. This CDR3 contains 16 residues. Germline V gene data show CDR1 as LGHNA and CDR2 as YSLEER. Trimming cost V 0 bases and J 8 bases; bases outside gene matches: 10. This chain's CDR3 is CASSQDLGVQGYIQYF. In DNA form, the CDR3 reads TGCGCCAGCAGCCAAGATCTTGGGGTACAGGGGTACATTCAGTACTTC.

This clonotype was counted only a few times. The V call is TRBV20-1, the J call TRBJ2-1; 8 bases match TRBD1. Germline CDR1 and CDR2: DFQATT and SNEGSKA (reference sequence). The CDR3 runs 12 residues. The trim removed 6 bases at V and 8 bases at J, leaving 6 bases unmatched. This chain's CDR3 is CSAAGQGDEQFF. CDR3 nucleotides: TGCAGTGCGGCCGGACAGGGCGATGAGCAGTTCTTC.

The chain joins TRBV2 to TRBJ1-1, with TRBD1 matching 7 bases. With 8 bases clipped from V and 5 bases from J, the junction kept 11 bases outside the gene matches. This CDR3 has 14 amino acids. The V gene's germline CDR1 is SNHLY and CDR2 FYNNEI. The CDR3 here is CASRSRGQGTEAFF. The CDR3 nucleotides read TGTGCCAGCCGATCGAGGGGGCAGGGAACTGAAGCTTTCTTT.

This rearrangement joins TRBV4-2 to TRBJ2-1, with 12 bases lining up with TRBD2. CDR1 LGHNA and CDR2 YNFKEQ come from the germline V gene. The CDR3 contains 15 residues. V lost 1 base, J lost 9 bases, and 4 bases stayed unmatched. The CDR3 DNA sequence: TGTGCCAGCAGCCAAGCCCAACTAGCGGGAGGTGAGCAGTTCTTC. Amino acids: CASSQAQLAGGEQFF.